This T cell receptor (beta chain) came from a study of identical twins. Germline V gene lookup returns CDR1 MNHEY and CDR2 SVGEGT. The germline V and J ends were trimmed by 3 bases and 1 base, with 19 bases remaining between them. This CDR3 contains 18 residues. Via MiXCR, TCRdb re-called the 5' RACE reads, giving one row per CDR3 protein. The data hold around 250,000 distinct CDR3 sequences, with approximately 8.6% observed a single time. The sample also formed part of further work on yellow fever vaccine responses in identical twins.

The sequenced material came from CD8+ T cells sorted from blood. The chain is built from TRBV6-2 or TRBV6-3 and TRBJ2-1, with D possibly TRBD1 on 6 matching bases. This clonotype was obtained from a young woman in good health. The CDR3 bases are TGTGCCAGCAGTTATCGGACAGATCGAATTAGTTCCTACAATGAGCAGTTCTTC. This encodes CASSYRTDRISSYNEQFF.